The 9 T cell receptor beta chains below were found in one sample sequenced in a study of CXCR3-negative and CXCR3-positive naive CD8 T cells (dated by TCRdb to about 2019). Sequencer: NextSeq 550. The Human TCR Profiling Kit (MiLaboratory) was used to prepare UMI-labeled 5' RACE TRB cDNA libraries. TCRdb reprocessed the reads and assigns one entry to each CDR3 protein sequence, leaving out DNA. This sample's table has entries for 84,000 or so distinct CDR3 sequences. The biggest ten clones account for around 1.4% of the sample. The sample taken for sequencing was naive CXCR3- CD8+ T cells from blood. What the cell subset or site label conveys for this sample: CD45RO-CCR7+CD27+CD95- naive CD8+ T cells lacking CXCR3 (TNR3-). These receptors all stem from a human donor in good health. Some clones in this sample may be carry-over from other donors' samples.

The gene calls are TRBV14 and TRBJ2-7. There are 12 residues in the CDR3. CDR1 is SGHDN, CDR2 FVKESK, per germline. This CDR3 is CASSPHSYEQYF.

The V call is TRBV4-2, the J call TRBJ2-1. The CDR3 runs 14 residues. From germline, CDR1 is LGHNA and CDR2 YNFKEQ. CDR3: CASSHALTGNEQFF.

The gene calls are TRBV5-4 and TRBJ2-1; there is no DNA to check the TCRdb D call of TRBD2. The germline CDR1 and CDR2 sequences are SGHNT and YYREEE (reference sequence). The CDR3 length is 14 residues. CDR3: CASSLRAGDNEQFF.

The chain carries TRBV29-1 and TRBJ2-1; there is no DNA to check the TCRdb D call of TRBD1. Germline-derived CDR1 and CDR2 are SQVTM and ANQGSEA. The CDR3 is 13 amino acids. CDR3 sequence reads: CSARAVTYNEQFF.

The chain joins TRBV6-2 or TRBV6-3 to TRBJ2-3. Germline V lookup: CDR1 MNHEY, CDR2 SVGEGT. The CDR3 runs to 13 residues. The CDR3 sequence: CASIEMEGDTQYF.

The chain couples TRBV5-4 to TRBJ1-6; TCRdb lists TRBD1, though no DNA is available to test this call. In germline, CDR1 is SGHNT, CDR2 YYREEE (reference sequence). This CDR3 has 15 residues. This chain's CDR3 is CASSQGALTGSPLHF.

The chain has TRBV7-3 and TRBJ2-1. The CDR3 totals 11 residues. Germline V CDR1 and CDR2: SGHTA, FQGTGA. CDR3 loop: CASSLTGEQFF.

The chain recombines TRBV29-1 with TRBJ2-7; TCRdb names TRBD1, which stays unverified in the absence of DNA. The CDR3 runs 15 residues. Looked up from germline, CDR1 is SQVTM and CDR2 is ANQGSEA. The CDR3 reads CSAKGVGATPYEQYF.

The chain carries TRBV20-1 and TRBJ2-1; TCRdb names TRBD2, which stays unverified in the absence of DNA. Germline CDR1 DFQATT, CDR2 SNEGSKA (reference sequence). The CDR3 has 18 residues. The CDR3 here is CSACTLAGGHSSYNEQFF.